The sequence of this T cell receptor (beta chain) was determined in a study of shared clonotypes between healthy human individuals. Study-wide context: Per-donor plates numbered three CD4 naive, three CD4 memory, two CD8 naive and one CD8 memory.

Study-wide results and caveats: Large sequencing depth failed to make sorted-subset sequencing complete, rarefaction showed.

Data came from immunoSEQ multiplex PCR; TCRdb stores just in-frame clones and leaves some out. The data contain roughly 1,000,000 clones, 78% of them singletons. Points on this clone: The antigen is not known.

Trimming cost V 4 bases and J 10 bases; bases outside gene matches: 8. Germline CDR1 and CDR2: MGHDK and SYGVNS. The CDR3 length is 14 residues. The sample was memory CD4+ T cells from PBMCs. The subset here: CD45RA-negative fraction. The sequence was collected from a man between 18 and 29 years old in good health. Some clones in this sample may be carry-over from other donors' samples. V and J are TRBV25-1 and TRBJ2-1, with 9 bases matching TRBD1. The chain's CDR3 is CASSADRGVGEQFF. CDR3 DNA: TGTGCCAGCAGTGCGGACAGGGGAGTGGGGGAGCAGTTCTTC. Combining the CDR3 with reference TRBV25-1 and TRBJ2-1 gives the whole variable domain EADIYQTPRYLVIGTGKKITLECSQTMGHDKMYWYQQDPGMELHLIHYSYGVNSTEKGDLSSESTVSRIRTEHFPLTLESARPSHTSQYLCASSADRGVGEQFFGPGTRLTVL.